What follows are 13 T cell receptor beta chains derived from one specimen sequenced in a study of regulatory T cells in long-lasting Graves disease. Sample time point: newly diagnosed GD, antithyroid drugs for less than 3 months. RNA from PBMCs was the source of the TCR library. Assembly of TCR beta libraries relied on iRepertoire HTBI primers together with Arm-PCR of CDR3 regions. Each CDR3 protein gets one entry after TCRdb re-called the multiplex PCR reads with MiXCR. The sample has about 530,000 distinct CDR3 sequences, about 15% seen once; the top ten hold 20% to 25%. The same sample was also used in a study of T cells in Graves' hyperthyroidism and ophthalmopathy.

The starting material was peripheral blood mononuclear cells (PBMCs), obtained at new diagnosis, from a patient treated with antithyroid drugs. These receptor sequences come from a middle-aged woman with Graves disease.

J is TRBJ2-7 and V is TRBV6-2 or TRBV6-3; 11 bases match TRBD1. J lost 7 bases, V lost 8 bases, and 13 bases had no gene match. The CDR3 spans 15 residues. CDR1 and CDR2 (germline): MNHEY, SVGEGT. The CDR3: CASGQPGTGGEEQYF. The CDR3, as DNA: TGTGCCAGCGGACAACCCGGGACAGGGGGTGAAGAGCAGTACTTC.

This clonotype came up a few times. The chain uses TRBV7-9 and TRBJ2-2; no definite D call. Germline V CDR1 and CDR2: SEHNR, FQNEAQ (reference sequence). There are 17 residues in the CDR3. Trimming shortened V by 2 bases and J by 3 bases, and 16 bases separated the two germline ends. The DNA of the CDR3 is TGTGCCAGCAGCTTAAGCCCCACGGATCCGTACACCGGGGAGCTGTTTTTT. This sequence encodes CASSLSPTDPYTGELFF.

This clonotype was seen a few times. The genes are TRBV2 and TRBJ1-2, with D maybe TRBD1 (5 bases). This CDR3 spans 13 amino acids. Trimming removed 5 bases at V and 6 bases at J, with 13 bases between. Germline V gene lookup returns CDR1 SNHLY and CDR2 FYNNEI. This CDR3 reads CASSPRQSNGYTF. The CDR3 nucleotides read TGTGCCAGCAGTCCCAGACAGTCCAATGGCTACACCTTC.

This clonotype was seen repeatedly, ten times or more. V and J are TRBV15 and TRBJ2-5; the D gene could be TRBD1 or TRBD2 (7 bases each). The V end lost 2 bases, the J end lost 5 bases, and 12 bases lay between the germline ends. The CDR3 consists of 14 residues. Germline lookup yields CDR1 LNHNV and CDR2 YYDKDF (reference sequence). The CDR3 is CATSRQGGRETQYF. The CDR3 bases are TGTGCCACCAGCAGACAGGGGGGGCGGGAGACCCAGTACTTC.

This clonotype occurred many times. The chain uses TRBV11-1 and TRBJ1-1; D not resolved. V was trimmed by 5 bases and J by 11 bases, leaving 15 bases between them. The CDR3 has 12 residues. Germline-derived CDR1 and CDR2 are SGHAT and FQDESV (reference sequence). The CDR3 is CASSPGPSLAFF. DNA of the CDR3: TGTGCCAGCAGCCCCGGTCCCAGCCTGGCTTTCTTT.

This clonotype occurred a few times. The chain employs TRBV20-1 and TRBJ2-2; D possibly corresponds to TRBD2 (6 bases). CDR1 is DFQATT, CDR2 SNEGSKA, per germline (reference sequence). There are 13 residues in the CDR3. Between the trimmed V and J ends, which lost 5 bases and 3 bases, there was a span of 10 bases. CDR3 sequence (DNA): TGCAGTGCTTTCAGGGAGGACACCGGGGAGCTGTTTTTT. It encodes CSAFREDTGELFF.

This rearrangement joins TRBV20-1 to TRBJ1-5; 7 positions agree with TRBD1. V shed 3 bases and J 9 bases; nucleotides not matched to a gene: 8. Germline-derived CDR1 and CDR2 are DFQATT and SNEGSKA (reference sequence). CDR3 size: 13 residues. The CDR3 DNA sequence: TGCAGTGCTAGCAGGGGGTCTAGTCGGCCCCAGCATTTT. This codes for CSASRGSSRPQHF.

The table lists this clonotype with many counts. The CDR3 coding sequence is TGTGCCAGCAGTTTATTCGGGAGAGGAAACACCATATATTTT. Its translation is CASSLFGRGNTIYF. The chain recombines TRBV12-3 or TRBV12-4 with TRBJ1-3; D gene ambiguous. V was clipped by 2 bases and J by 4 bases, with 9 bases between them. The CDR3 is 14 residues long.

The chain has TRBV3-1 and TRBJ1-1; D might be TRBD1 (5 bases). Germline CDR1 and CDR2: LGHDT and YNNKEL (reference sequence). Trimming removed 5 bases at V and 2 bases at J, with 12 bases between. This CDR3 is 14 amino acids long. CDR3 residues: CASSVGGFNTEAFF. For the CDR3, the DNA is TGTGCCAGCAGCGTCGGGGGTTTTAACACTGAAGCTTTCTTT.

In its sample, this clonotype was seen a few times. The V and J genes are TRBV29-1 and TRBJ1-2; maybe TRBD1 (5 bases). The CDR3 has 12 amino acids. Germline CDR1 is SQVTM and CDR2 is ANQGSEA. Trimming took 6 bases from V and 3 from J, leaving 11 bases between them. Here the CDR3 reads CSVGTDYYGYTF. The DNA of the CDR3 is TGCAGCGTCGGGACCGACTACTATGGCTACACCTTC.

This clonotype was observed many times. The CDR3 here is CASSPSGERSTEAFF. CDR3 coding DNA: TGTGCCAGCAGCCCTTCAGGGGAGCGGAGCACTGAAGCTTTCTTT. The V and J genes are TRBV7-3 and TRBJ1-1; tentative D call: TRBD1 (6 bases). V was pared by 5 bases and J by 4 bases, with 17 bases between. The CDR3 loop spans 15 amino acids. Per the germline V gene, CDR1 is SGHTA and CDR2 is FQGTGA.

This clonotype was observed many times. CDR3 in DNA: TGCGCCAGCAGCTTTTCGGTAGATACGCAGTATTTT. Its protein product is CASSFSVDTQYF. The rearrangement joins TRBV5-1 to TRBJ2-3; D gene uncertain. The CDR3 length is 12 residues. Germline V gene sequence: CDR1 SGHRS, CDR2 YFSETQ. Trimming removed 2 bases from V and 5 bases from J, with 6 bases in between.

This clonotype has ten or more counts. The gene calls are TRBV6-1 and TRBJ2-1; 10 nucleotides agree with TRBD2. Germline CDR1 MNHNS, CDR2 SASEGT. CDR3 length: 18 amino acids. The V segment lost 1 base and the J segment 4 bases; nucleotides outside the gene matches: 10. The chain's CDR3 is CASSEVPAGGHLYNEQFF. The CDR3 DNA reads TGTGCCAGCAGTGAAGTTCCAGCGGGGGGGCATTTATACAATGAGCAGTTCTTC.